This is a list of T cell receptor beta chains from one sample in a study of vaccination effects on CD4 cells after COVID-19. The data were produced by immunoSEQ multiplex PCR, yet TCRdb's version contains in-frame clones alone and is incomplete. The repertoire includes about 24,000 clones, around three quarters of them detected once, and 9% to 12% sits in the top ten. No cognate antigen is known for these TCRs. This specimen was CD4+ T cells from PBMCs cultured with HCoV-NL63 spike peptides, taken before COVID-19 vaccination. The receptors derive from a human donor who received a COVID-19 vaccine. The CDR3 runs from the conserved cysteine through the conserved F or W. Fields, in order: D gene, J gene, V gene, clone size, CDR3 protein, CDR3 DNA. A D gene is named only where the DNA matches it firmly. Size tells how often a clone was seen (once, few, many) or the class of an expanded clone, and some rows leave it out.

D gene: -
J gene: TRBJ1-6
V gene: TRBV11-2
clone size: -
CDR3 protein: CASSLAGGNSPLHF
CDR3 DNA: TGTGCCAGCAGCTTAGCTGGGGGAAATTCACCCCTCCACTTT

D gene: -
J gene: TRBJ2-3
V gene: TRBV4-1
clone size: medium-sized
CDR3 protein: CASSQDYGAGDTQYF
CDR3 DNA: TGCGCCAGCAGCCAAGATTACGGGGCGGGAGATACGCAGTATTTT

D gene: TRBD2
J gene: TRBJ2-3
V gene: TRBV5-4
clone size: -
CDR3 protein: CASSLARLAGGPSTDTQYF
CDR3 DNA: TGTGCCAGCAGCTTGGCCCGGCTAGCGGGAGGGCCAAGCACAGATACGCAGTATTTT

D gene: -
J gene: TRBJ2-5
V gene: TRBV6-2/TRBV6-3
clone size: -
CDR3 protein: CASSPGLETQYF
CDR3 DNA: TGTGCCAGCAGTCCCGGATTGGAGACCCAGTACTTC

D gene: TRBD1
J gene: TRBJ1-2
V gene: TRBV24-1
clone size: -
CDR3 protein: CATSEGDRAHGYTF
CDR3 DNA: TGTGCCACCAGTGAGGGGGACAGGGCGCATGGCTACACCTTC

D gene: -
J gene: TRBJ1-1
V gene: TRBV3-1/TRBV3-2
clone size: -
CDR3 protein: CASSHLGANTEAFF
CDR3 DNA: TGTGCCAGCAGCCACCTAGGGGCGAACACTGAAGCTTTCTTT

D gene: -
J gene: TRBJ2-2
V gene: TRBV7-8
clone size: -
CDR3 protein: CASGEIGSGGVNTGELFF
CDR3 DNA: TGTGCCAGCGGCGAGATTGGGTCTGGCGGGGTGAACACCGGGGAGCTGTTTTTT

D gene: -
J gene: TRBJ2-1
V gene: TRBV5-4
clone size: -
CDR3 protein: CASSLDARPNEQFF
CDR3 DNA: TGTGCCAGCAGCTTGGATGCTCGACCTAATGAGCAGTTCTTC

D gene: -
J gene: TRBJ2-2
V gene: TRBV28
clone size: -
CDR3 protein: CASRVSSNTGELFF
CDR3 DNA: TGTGCCAGCAGAGTCTCTTCGAACACCGGGGAGCTGTTTTTT

D gene: TRBD1
J gene: TRBJ2-2
V gene: TRBV6-4
clone size: few
CDR3 protein: CASSDSQGDTGELFF
CDR3 DNA: TGTGCCAGCAGTGACTCACAGGGGGACACCGGGGAGCTGTTTTTT

D gene: TRBD1
J gene: TRBJ2-1
V gene: TRBV19
clone size: -
CDR3 protein: CASSMYGTGYIDEQFF
CDR3 DNA: TGTGCCAGTAGTATGTACGGGACAGGGTATATTGATGAGCAGTTCTTC